The present entry profiles one T cell receptor beta chain with its context. This clonotype appeared a few times. No antigen is known for it. No base qualities exist here, and no much larger clone lies one base off it. Genomic DNA served as template for TCR beta VDJ combination and CDR3 sequence profiling. An Illumina HiSeq 2000 was the platform used for TCR repertoire sequencing. The authors' pipeline ran thus. TRBV/TRBJ rearrangement plots, CDR3 size and DJ length profiles, and Simpson's diversity index were used to assess repertoires. The immunodominant clone was defined as the most abundant DNA sequence in deep sequencing data. CDR3 amino acid sequences were screened for sharing across subjects and compared with published repertoires and the VDJdb database. TCRdb applied fastp at Q25 and MiXCR to the public reads, then kept only in-frame beta chains. Rows merge per CDR3 protein into single entries with the most common DNA and genes. The V and J calls here are based on TCRdb, not the publication. The sample table records some 92,000 distinct CDR3 sequences; about 67% of these occur just once. The biggest ten clones account for approximately 65% of the sample.

Flow cytometry had shown CD8+CD57+ cell expansion in the patients selected for sequencing. Every patient had a diagnosis of severe acquired aplastic anemia based on International Study of Aplastic Anemia and Agranulocytosis and Camitta criteria. At the time blood was sampled, none of the patients had received any therapy. TCR repertoires of sorted CD4+ and CD8+ blood T cells from severe aplastic anemia patients and healthy subjects were deep-sequenced in the study. In the USA, patient enrollment took place under clinicaltrials.gov protocols 00001620, 01623167, 00001397, 00071045, 00081523 and 00961064. Ficoll-Paque density gradient centrifugation was used to isolate peripheral blood mononuclear cells. Before DNA extraction, CD4+ and CD8+ T cells were sorted with FACS or magnetic beads. Spanning cysteine to phenylalanine, the CDR3 consists of 15 amino acids. Here the CDR3 DNA is all that survives: 45 bases in frame from base 1. V is trimmed back by 2 bases and J by 4 bases, and the junction contains 3 bases that no gene match accounts for. CDR1 and CDR2 (SNHLY, FYNNEI) derive from the germline V gene.

These data are taken from a study of CD8+CD57+ T cells in acquired aplastic anemia (dated by TCRdb to 2016 to 2019). With respect to the entire study: A mean of about 3.2 ug of DNA, ranging from about 0.19 to 27.4 ug, was extracted from sorted CD4+ and CD8+ cells. CD8+CD57+ expansion was defined as frequency above the mean frequency observed in healthy subjects. What the research found in general, with its limitations: No significant difference in CD8+ Simpson's diversity was found between patients and healthy controls (P=0.060). Some 27 CD8+ CDR3 sequences were found in both patients and controls but appeared to be highly expressed in patients and within the immunodominant clones of the patients.

Recombination joined TRBV2 with TRBJ1-5; TRBD1 agrees with 9 junctional bases. The specimen was sorted CD4+, CD8+, or CD8+CD57+ T cells (not recorded which) from PBMCs. The clonotype was recovered from a human donor with aplastic anemia. The CDR3 has the sequence CASSERDRANQPQHF. In nucleotides, the sequence is TGTGCCAGCAGTGAAAGGGACAGGGCGAATCAGCCCCAGCATTTT.